The text below deals with one T cell receptor (beta chain). The target antigen is unknown. The study used healthy donors as controls matched for age and sex. The sample originates from a study of CD8 T cells in Susac syndrome. Findings and limits, study-wide: As the study acknowledged, the number of individuals who were part of its TCR sequencing and HLA analysis was relatively small.

RNA amounts of roughly 0.45 to 1 ug underwent reverse transcription with random hexamers. Amplification of TCR beta CDR3 across 54 Vbeta and 13 Jbeta was performed with immunoSEQ multiplex PCR. MiXCR, run by TCRdb on the immunoSEQ multiplex PCR reads, gives a single entry per CDR3 protein. Of about 190,000 distinct CDR3 sequences listed, approximately 95% are singletons. This CDR3 has 14 amino acids. Trimming took 8 bases from V and 0 from J, leaving 14 bases between them. Germline V CDR1 and CDR2: SNHLY, FYNNEI. Sample: CD4+ T cells from PBMCs. The receptor's source is a human donor in good health. This chain uses TRBV2 with TRBJ2-7; TRBD2 is a possible D gene (6 bases). As DNA, the CDR3 is TGTGCCAGCCGGGGGTTAGATTACTCCTACGAGCAGTACTTC. Residues: CASRGLDYSYEQYF. The full variable domain, with the rest looked up from reference TRBV2 and TRBJ2-7, is EPEVTQTPSHQVTQMGQEVILRCVPISNHLYFYWYRQILGQKVEFLVSFYNNEISEKSEIFDDQFSVERPDGSNFTLKIRSTKLEDSAMYFCASRGLDYSYEQYFGPGTRLTVT.